These 9 T cell receptor beta chains share one sample of origin, sequenced in a study of beta chain features in type 1 diabetes. Expressed TCRB transcripts were sequenced after all isolated RNA was converted to cDNA. Here immunoSEQ multiplex PCR was the method, and the copy in TCRdb shows in-frame clones only, minus some. This sample has about 470,000 clones, with around 28% found just once. What was sequenced was naive CD4+ T cells from blood. The receptors shown here come from a man younger than 30 in good health.

The chain combines TRBV10-3 with TRBJ2-1; D call uncertain. The CDR3 is 12 residues long. The germline gives CDR1 ENHRY, CDR2 SYGVKD. The V and J ends lost 6 bases and 9 bases respectively, with 12 bases between them. CDR3 coding DNA: TGTGCCATCAGGGAAAGCACGGCTGAGCAGTTCTTC. It is translated as CAIRESTAEQFF.

This clone was counted only a few times. The chain uses TRBV19 and TRBJ2-3; D remains ambiguous. The germline V gene has CDR1 LNHDA and CDR2 SQIVND (reference sequence). Between the trimmed V and J ends, which lost 4 bases and 2 bases, there was a span of 10 bases. The CDR3 totals 14 residues. CDR3 sequence: CASSRKEITDTQYF. The CDR3 coding sequence is TGTGCCAGTAGTAGGAAAGAGATCACAGATACGCAGTATTTT.

Here the CDR3 reads CASSRTSGNEQFF. In DNA, the CDR3 is TGCGCCAGCAGTAGGACTAGCGGGAATGAGCAGTTCTTC. J is TRBJ2-1 and V is TRBV4-3; 11 bases match TRBD2. The CDR3 covers 13 residues. V was pared by 6 bases and J by 7 bases, with 2 bases of the junction left unmatched. Germline CDR1 is LGHNA and CDR2 is YSLEER.

This chain joins TRBV29-1 and TRBJ2-1, with 7 bases aligning to TRBD2. Trimming took 2 bases from V and 7 from J; bases not matched to a gene: 8. This CDR3 is 14 amino acids long. Germline CDR1 is SQVTM and CDR2 is ANQGSEA. The CDR3 spells CSVERWEGWNEQFF. The CDR3 nucleotides read TGCAGCGTTGAAAGGTGGGAGGGGTGGAATGAGCAGTTCTTC.

The V gene is TRBV20-1, the J gene TRBJ2-3; D perhaps matches TRBD1 (5 bases). CDR1 and CDR2 from the germline V gene are DFQATT and SNEGSKA (reference sequence). Trimming left V 5 bases short and J 11 bases short, with 14 bases between. CDR3 length: 11 amino acids. CDR3 coding DNA: TGCAGTGCTCTTGACAGCCCAAGGCAGTATTTT. This sequence encodes CSALDSPRQYF.

The V and J genes are TRBV4-3 and TRBJ2-3, with 11 bases aligning to TRBD2. The V gene end was trimmed by 2 bases and the J gene end by 4 bases; junction bases not matched to a gene: 5. Per the germline V gene, CDR1 is LGHNA and CDR2 is YSLEER. This CDR3 is 16 amino acids long. The DNA of the CDR3 is TGCGCCAGCAGCCAAATAGCGGGAGGGCCCGCAGATACGCAGTATTTT. Its translation: CASSQIAGGPADTQYF.

The rearrangement uses TRBV30 and TRBJ2-1, with 11 bases fitting TRBD2. The CDR3 has 16 amino acids. Germline CDR1 and CDR2: GTSNPN and SVGIG (reference sequence). V lost 2 bases to trimming and J lost 4 bases; unmatched junction nucleotides: 7. CDR3 sequence: CAWSRVGTSGYNEQFF. CDR3 bases: TGTGCCTGGAGTCGGGTCGGGACTAGCGGTTACAATGAGCAGTTCTTC. Together with reference TRBV30 and TRBJ2-1, the CDR3 gives the full variable domain: SQTIHQWPATLVQPVGSPLSLECTVEGTSNPNLYWYRQAAGRGLQLLFYSVGIGQISSEVPQNLSASRPQDRQFILSSKKLLLSDSGFYLCAWSRVGTSGYNEQFFGPGTRLTVL.

This clone occurred a few times. The CDR3 loop reads CASSLAGGPGDEQFF. The CDR3 bases are TGTGCCAGCAGTTTAGCGGGAGGGCCGGGGGATGAGCAGTTCTTC. The chain has TRBV28 and TRBJ2-1; 9 bases agree with TRBD2. CDR1 and CDR2 from the germline V gene are MDHEN and SYDVKM. V dropped 2 bases and J dropped 8; count of bases not matched to a gene: 7. This CDR3 contains 15 residues.

This clone was observed a few times. The chain carries TRBV23-1 and TRBJ1-5, with 8 bases fitting TRBD1. TRBV23-1 counts as an open reading frame of uncertain function. With 0 bases clipped from V and 8 bases from J, the junction kept 6 bases outside the gene matches. The CDR3 spans 15 residues. DNA for the CDR3: TGCGCCAGCAGTCAATCGGACAGGGACCGGGAGCCCCAGCATTTT. This codes for CASSQSDRDREPQHF.